A single sample gave rise to the 12 T cell receptor beta chains below, sequenced in a study of CD8 T cells in ankylosing spondylitis. MiXCR was run by TCRdb on the 5' RACE reads, yielding one entry per CDR3 protein. The repertoire has approximately 300,000 distinct CDR3 sequences, 20% of them found once; the top ten carry around 7.8%. Sequencing was carried out using blood, either unsorted or a sorted T cell fraction (not recorded which). Receptors were obtained from a male donor with ankylosing spondylitis or in good health (not recorded which).

This chain joins TRBV7-9 and TRBJ2-5, with TRBD2 identical over 7 bases. The CDR3 loop spans 12 amino acids. CDR1 is SEHNR and CDR2 is FQNEAQ in the germline V gene (reference sequence). The ends lost 5 bases at V and 14 bases at J; junction bases unmatched: 11. The CDR3 reads CASSPQKRLAYF. The CDR3 DNA is TGTGCCAGCAGCCCACAAAAGCGACTAGCTTACTTC.

This chain connects TRBV3-1 to TRBJ2-5; D unresolved. Trimming stripped 8 bases from V and 5 bases from J, with 9 bases between. Germline V lookup: CDR1 LGHDT, CDR2 YNNKEL (reference sequence). The CDR3 is 11 amino acids. CDR3 sequence: CASGRRETQYF. In nucleotides, the CDR3 is TGTGCCAGCGGCAGAAGGGAGACCCAGTACTTC.

This clonotype was counted ten times or more. The genes are TRBV10-3 and TRBJ1-1, with D possibly matching TRBD1 (6 bases). V was clipped by 6 bases and J by 1 base, with 12 bases between them. Germline assignment: CDR1 ENHRY and CDR2 SYGVKD. The CDR3 consists of 14 residues. For the CDR3, the DNA is TGTGCCATCAGCAAGGGGGACGAGAACACTGAAGCTTTCTTT. It is translated as CAISKGDENTEAFF.

This clonotype was counted a few times. This chain joins TRBV7-2 and TRBJ2-7; either TRBD1 or TRBD2 may fit D (6 bases each). The CDR3 is made up of 13 amino acids. The V end was cut by 5 bases, the J end by 7 bases, with 15 bases between. Germline V gene lookup returns CDR1 SGHTA and CDR2 FQGNSA. CDR3 amino acids: CASSQRGGYEQYV. The DNA of the CDR3 is TGTGCCAGCAGCCAAAGAGGGGGGTATGAGCAGTACGTC.

This clonotype has at least ten counts. The chain recombines TRBV20-1 with TRBJ1-2; D gene uncertain. Germline lookup yields CDR1 DFQATT and CDR2 SNEGSKA (reference sequence). Trimming cost V 1 base and J 6 bases, with 12 bases left between them. The CDR3 is 13 residues long. The CDR3 here is CSARARPGDGYTF. The CDR3, as DNA: TGCAGTGCTAGAGCGCGGCCGGGCGATGGCTACACCTTC.

The chain couples TRBV5-6 to TRBJ2-1; D possibly corresponds to TRBD1 (5 bases). This CDR3 has 15 amino acids. Germline assignment: CDR1 SGHDT and CDR2 YYEEEE. V was pared by 4 bases and J by 4 bases, with 15 bases between. CDR3 sequence reads: CASSGYKGPYNEQFF. The CDR3 coding sequence is TGTGCCAGCAGCGGCTACAAGGGGCCATACAATGAGCAGTTCTTC.

There are many counts of this clonotype. The V and J genes are TRBV10-3 and TRBJ1-2; possibly TRBD1 for D (5 bases). Germline V CDR1 and CDR2: ENHRY, SYGVKD. This CDR3 comprises 13 residues. The V gene lost 4 bases and the J gene lost 5 bases, with 11 bases spanning the gap. CDR3 sequence reads: CAISGGDVYGYTF. CDR3 DNA: TGTGCCATCAGTGGCGGGGACGTATATGGCTACACCTTC.

This rearrangement joins TRBV4-2 to TRBJ2-3; 10 positions match TRBD2. CDR1 and CDR2 from the germline V gene are LGHNA and YNFKEQ. The V gene end was trimmed by 0 bases and the J gene end by 3 bases; junction bases not matched to a gene: 3. This CDR3 spans 16 amino acids. Here the CDR3 reads CASSQEASGGTDTQYF. Here the CDR3 DNA reads TGTGCCAGCAGCCAAGAAGCTAGCGGGGGAACAGATACGCAGTATTTT.

This clonotype was seen a few times. The chain joins TRBV5-1 to TRBJ1-1; D call uncertain. Looked up from germline, CDR1 is SGHRS and CDR2 is YFSETQ. V lost 0 bases, J lost 1 base, and 7 bases lay in between. This CDR3 is built from 14 residues. As DNA, the CDR3 is TGCGCCAGCAGCTTGGTGCCGGGGAACACTGAAGCTTTCTTT. Its translation is CASSLVPGNTEAFF.

The sample holds many counts of this clonotype. The CDR3 protein is CASSPQRASTGELFF. CDR3 nucleotides: TGCGCCAGCAGCCCGCAGCGGGCGAGCACCGGGGAGCTGTTTTTT. The chain uses TRBV5-1 and TRBJ2-2; maybe TRBD2 (6 bases). This CDR3 spans 15 amino acids. Trimming shortened V by 4 bases and J by 4 bases, and 14 bases separated the two germline ends. CDR1 SGHRS and CDR2 YFSETQ come from the germline V gene.

This clonotype was seen at least ten times. The chain has TRBV20-1 and TRBJ2-5; D possibly corresponds to TRBD1 (5 bases). The CDR3 has 12 amino acids. From germline, CDR1 is DFQATT and CDR2 SNEGSKA (reference sequence). V dropped 3 bases and J dropped 5 bases, with 10 bases sitting between them. This CDR3 reads CSASGAQETQYF. DNA of the CDR3: TGCAGTGCTAGTGGGGCGCAGGAGACCCAGTACTTC.

A single count supports this clonotype. The rearrangement uses TRBV18 and TRBJ1-4; the D gene is possibly TRBD1 (5 bases). The germline V and J ends were trimmed by 4 bases and 7 bases, with 16 bases remaining between them. The CDR3 runs to 15 residues. Looked up from germline, CDR1 is KGHSH and CDR2 is LQKENI. CDR3 loop: CASSRSGQVGEKLFF. CDR3 in DNA: TGTGCCAGCTCACGGTCGGGGCAGGTGGGTGAAAAACTGTTTTTT.